This entry features one T cell receptor (beta chain) sequence. Its antigen is not identified. CDR1 MGHRA and CDR2 YSYEKL come from the germline V gene. This CDR3 spans 15 amino acids. Trimming removed 4 bases from V and 5 bases from J; junction bases left unmatched: 8. The data stem from a study of T cell repertoires in ileal Crohn's disease. Whole-study findings and limits: All patients with clonality above 26.8% had endoscopic recurrence.

Sequencing was performed with immunoSEQ multiplex PCR; in TCRdb, only in-frame clones are kept and a portion is missing. The repertoire consists of about 14,000 clones, with approximately 90% occurring once and the leading ten covering 3.7%. Sequenced input: ileal tissue. The rearrangement links TRBV4-1 to TRBJ2-7, with 10 nucleotides matching TRBD2. This TCR came from an adult with Crohn's disease. The chain's CDR3 is CASSPLAGVVHEQYF. DNA for the CDR3: TGCGCCAGCAGCCCCCTAGCGGGAGTAGTCCACGAGCAGTACTTC.